One sample yielded the 20 T cell receptor beta chains listed below, sequenced in a study of T cell repertoires in cytomegalovirus infection (dated by TCRdb to the late 2010s). Sequenced on an Illumina HiSeq 1500. TCRdb reprocessing: public reads trimmed at Q25 with fastp, clones called with MiXCR, in-frame beta chains kept. Each record represents a unique CDR3 protein, reported with the most common genes and DNA among its rows. The sample yields around 94,000 distinct CDR3 sequences; about 15% were counted once. The ten largest clonotypes hold 8% of the sample. The sample comprised PBMCs. These receptor sequences come from a human donor in good health (CMV status not recorded). Some clones in this sample may be carry-over from other donors' samples.

In its sample, this clonotype was seen many times. The chain employs TRBV5-1 and TRBJ1-2, with a weak D call TRBD1 (5 bases). This CDR3 has 17 residues. The germline CDR1 and CDR2 sequences are SGHRS and YFSETQ. Trimming removed 0 bases at V and 7 bases at J, with 22 bases between. The CDR3 reads CASSLGALTGTRRGYTF. The CDR3 coding sequence is TGCGCCAGCAGCTTGGGGGCGCTAACCGGGACCAGGCGTGGCTACACCTTC.

Many counts were recorded for this clonotype. Here the CDR3 reads CASSSDPNPHNEQFF. As DNA, the CDR3 is TGTGCCAGCAGCTCTGACCCAAACCCCCACAATGAGCAGTTCTTC. The gene calls are TRBV7-2 and TRBJ2-1; D is unclear. The CDR3 spans 15 residues. V shed 4 bases and J shed 5 bases, with 15 bases lying between them. CDR1 and CDR2 (germline): SGHTA, FQGNSA.

This rearrangement joins TRBV6-6 to TRBJ1-5, with D unresolved. V lost 2 bases and J 2 bases, leaving 16 bases between the germline ends. In germline, CDR1 is MNHNY, CDR2 SVGAGI (reference sequence). The length of the CDR3 is 17 residues. CDR3 sequence: CASSYLSSTGGNQPQHF. The CDR3 DNA is TGTGCCAGCAGTTACCTGTCTTCCACCGGGGGCAATCAGCCCCAGCATTTT.

This clonotype was detected ten times or more. The chain links TRBV7-2 to TRBJ2-3; D is perhaps TRBD1 or TRBD2 (5 bases each). The CDR3 is 14 residues long. Germline V gene data show CDR1 as SGHTA and CDR2 as FQGNSA. V lost 7 bases to trimming and J lost 3 bases, with 14 bases between them. The CDR3 nucleotides are TGTGCCAGCAAAGGGGACCCGGGGACAGATACGCAGTATTTT. Its translation: CASKGDPGTDTQYF. Complete variable domain (other parts from reference TRBV7-2 and TRBJ2-3): GAGVSQSPSNKVTEKGKDVELRCDPISGHTALYWYRQSLGQGLEFLIYFQGNSAPDKSGLPSDRFSAERTGGSVSTLTIQRTQQEDSAVYLCASKGDPGTDTQYFGPGTRLTVL.

This sequence joins TRBV6-5 and TRBJ2-5; 8 nucleotides line up with TRBD1. Looked up from germline, CDR1 is MNHEY and CDR2 is SVGAGI. The length of the CDR3 is 16 residues. Unmatched junction bases numbered 5, after V lost 0 bases and J lost 2 bases. In nucleotides, the CDR3 is TGTGCCAGCAGTTACTCGATAGGACAGGGACAAGAGACCCAGTACTTC. This sequence encodes CASSYSIGQGQETQYF.

This clonotype was found a few times. The CDR3 region is CASRSGFNTEAFF. The CDR3 coding sequence is TGTGCCAGCAGGAGTGGGTTCAACACTGAAGCTTTCTTT. The gene calls are TRBV5-6 and TRBJ1-1; D gene ambiguous. Germline CDR1 reads SGHDT; CDR2 reads YYEEEE. V gave up 5 bases and J gave up 2 bases, with 10 bases separating them. This CDR3 region has 13 residues. The whole variable domain, remainder taken from reference TRBV5-6 and TRBJ1-1, is DAGVTQSPTHLIKTRGQQVTLRCSPKSGHDTVSWYQQALGQGPQFIFQYYEEEERQRGNFPDRFSGHQFPNYSSELNVNALLLGDSALYLCASRSGFNTEAFFGQGTRLTVV.

This clonotype was found a few times. CDR3 region: CASNFAGQGGHEQFF. CDR3 sequence (DNA): TGTGCCAGCAATTTTGCGGGACAGGGGGGCCATGAGCAGTTCTTC. The rearrangement uses TRBV6-2 or TRBV6-3 and TRBJ2-1; 11 bases fit TRBD1. The germline CDR1 and CDR2 sequences are MNHEY and SVGEGT. The CDR3 runs 15 residues. V was pared by 7 bases and J by 8 bases, with 10 bases of the junction left unmatched.

This clonotype was counted a few times. V usage is TRBV20-1 and J usage is TRBJ2-3, with 11 positions matching TRBD2. This CDR3 has 16 residues. Germline values: CDR1 DFQATT, CDR2 SNEGSKA (reference sequence). J gave up 3 bases and V 5 bases, and 10 bases lay outside the gene matches. The CDR3 sequence is CSALPLTSGETDTQYF. DNA for the CDR3: TGCAGTGCTTTACCGCTGACTAGCGGGGAAACAGATACGCAGTATTTT.

The sample holds a few counts of this clonotype. The J gene is TRBJ2-1, the V gene TRBV9; 7 nucleotides line up with TRBD1. The CDR3 contains 15 residues. The trim removed 0 bases at V and 7 bases at J, leaving 7 bases unmatched. Germline CDR1 SGDLS, CDR2 YYNGEE. CDR3 sequence reads: CASSVGGQVKNEQFF. The CDR3 DNA sequence: TGTGCCAGCAGCGTAGGAGGACAGGTGAAGAATGAGCAGTTCTTC.

This chain uses TRBV5-1 with TRBJ2-1, with 7 bases that match TRBD1. The CDR3 consists of 15 residues. Germline V lookup: CDR1 SGHRS, CDR2 YFSETQ. Trimming at V came to 4 bases and at J to 4 bases, leaving 8 bases not matched to a gene. The CDR3 DNA sequence: TGCGCCAGCAGCACGACAGGGAGTCCTTACAATGAGCAGTTCTTC. It yields the protein CASSTTGSPYNEQFF.

In this sample, this clonotype turned up a few times. This sequence joins TRBV12-3 or TRBV12-4 and TRBJ2-7, with a weak D call TRBD2 (5 bases). The germline V and J ends were trimmed by 5 bases and 6 bases, with 17 bases remaining between them. CDR3 length: 14 amino acids. CDR3 sequence reads: CASSLTLGTIEQYF. CDR3 nucleotides: TGTGCCAGCAGTCTCACACTAGGTACGATCGAGCAGTACTTC.

This clonotype has ten or more counts. The chain recombines TRBV7-2 with TRBJ2-7; possibly TRBD1 for D (6 bases). CDR1 SGHTA and CDR2 FQGNSA come from the germline V gene. The CDR3 contains 15 residues. V was trimmed by 1 base and J by 4 bases, leaving 14 bases between them. The CDR3 DNA sequence: TGTGCCAGCAGCTTAGGTGGGGCAGGGGTGTACGAGCAGTACTTC. Protein sequence: CASSLGGAGVYEQYF.

The V and J genes are TRBV7-9 and TRBJ2-3, with 16 bases that match TRBD2. Losses at the gene ends were 5 bases for V and 2 bases for J; bases not matched to a gene: 10. CDR1 is SEHNR, CDR2 FQNEAQ, per germline (reference sequence). This CDR3 comprises 19 residues. The CDR3 reads CASSNSGTSGGAITDTQYF. In DNA form, the CDR3 reads TGTGCCAGCAGCAACTCCGGGACTAGCGGGGGGGCCATCACAGATACGCAGTATTTT.

The V and J genes are TRBV28 and TRBJ2-7; D is tentatively TRBD1 or TRBD2 (5 bases each). The V gene lost 8 bases and the J gene lost 6 bases, with 17 bases spanning the gap. CDR3 length: 13 amino acids. Germline V CDR1 and CDR2: MDHEN, SYDVKM. The CDR3 nucleotides read TGTGCCAGCTCCCTCGGGACCCCCTTCGAGCAGTACTTC. Protein: CASSLGTPFEQYF. The variable domain in full, completed from reference TRBV28 and TRBJ2-7, reads DVKVTQSSRYLVKRTGEKVFLECVQDMDHENMFWYRQDPGLGLRLIYFSYDVKMKEKGDIPEGYSVSREKKERFSLILESASTNQTSMYLCASSLGTPFEQYFGPGTRLTVT.

V usage is TRBV28 and J usage is TRBJ2-4; D possibly corresponds to TRBD2 (7 bases). This CDR3 comprises 16 residues. Germline V gives CDR1 MDHEN, CDR2 SYDVKM. Trimming took off 2 bases at V and 1 base at J, with 12 bases between the two ends. Here the CDR3 reads CASSLGRGGAKNIQYF. CDR3 DNA: TGTGCCAGCAGTTTAGGAAGGGGGGGGGCCAAAAACATTCAGTACTTC.

This chain links TRBV5-6 with TRBJ2-3; a possible D gene is TRBD2 (7 bases). V dropped 4 bases and J dropped 2 bases, with 17 bases sitting between them. Looked up from germline, CDR1 is SGHDT and CDR2 is YYEEEE. This CDR3 comprises 16 residues. For the CDR3, the DNA is TGTGCCAGCAGCCCAAGTACGGGGGGCATCACAGATACGCAGTATTTT. Translating it yields CASSPSTGGITDTQYF.

The gene calls are TRBV5-5 and TRBJ1-1; TRBD1 is a possible D gene (6 bases). The CDR3 is made up of 14 amino acids. CDR1 is SGHKS and CDR2 is YYEKEE in the germline V gene (reference sequence). Trimming pared 3 bases from V and 5 bases from J, leaving 14 bases between. CDR3: CASSYGQIGTEAFF. The CDR3, as DNA: TGTGCCAGCAGCTACGGACAGATTGGAACTGAAGCTTTCTTT.

In this sample, this clonotype turned up many times. The rearrangement links TRBV7-9 to TRBJ2-1; D remains ambiguous. Germline CDR1 reads SEHNR; CDR2 reads FQNEAQ (reference sequence). Trimming removed 1 base from V and 8 bases from J, with 30 bases in between. The CDR3 contains 20 residues. CDR3: CASSLVRIFARTEHKDEQFF. The CDR3 DNA reads as TGTGCCAGCAGCTTAGTGAGAATTTTCGCCAGGACCGAGCATAAGGATGAGCAGTTCTTC.

V usage is TRBV11-2 and J usage is TRBJ2-5, with 8 bases aligning to TRBD1. The germline CDR1 and CDR2 sequences are SGHAT and FQNNGV. The CDR3 spans 13 residues. Trimming cost V 4 bases and J 5 bases; bases outside gene matches: 3. CDR3 DNA: TGTGCCAGCAGCTCAGGGGGCGCCGAGACCCAGTACTTC. Translating gives CASSSGGAETQYF.

This clonotype has ten or more counts. V usage is TRBV7-9 and J usage is TRBJ1-3, with TRBD1 matching 11 bases. Germline V gene lookup returns CDR1 SEHNR and CDR2 FQNEAQ (reference sequence). The CDR3 is 19 residues long. Trimming removed 2 bases from V and 0 bases from J; junction bases left unmatched: 9. The CDR3 loop reads CASSLWTGGTPISGNTIYF. In DNA, the CDR3 is TGTGCCAGCAGCTTATGGACAGGGGGCACCCCCATCTCTGGAAACACCATATATTTT. Combining the CDR3 with reference TRBV7-9 and TRBJ1-3 gives the whole variable domain DTGVSQNPRHKITKRGQNVTFRCDPISEHNRLYWYRQTLGQGPEFLTYFQNEAQLEKSRLLSDRFSAERPKGSFSTLEIQRTEQGDSAMYLCASSLWTGGTPISGNTIYFGEGSWLTVV.